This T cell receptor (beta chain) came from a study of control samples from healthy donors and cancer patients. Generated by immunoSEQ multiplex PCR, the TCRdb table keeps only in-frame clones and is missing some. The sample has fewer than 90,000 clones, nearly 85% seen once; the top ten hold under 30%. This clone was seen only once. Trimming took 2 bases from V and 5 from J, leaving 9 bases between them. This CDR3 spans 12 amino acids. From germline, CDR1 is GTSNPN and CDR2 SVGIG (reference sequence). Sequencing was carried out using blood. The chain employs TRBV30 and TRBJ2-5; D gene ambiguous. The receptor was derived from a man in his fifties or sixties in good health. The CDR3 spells CAWSPSLETQYF. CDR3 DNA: TGTGCCTGGAGTCCTTCACTGGAGACCCAGTACTTC.